The rows below give T cell receptor beta chains drawn from one sample of a study of blood T cell repertoires in COVID-19. Here immunoSEQ multiplex PCR was the method, and the copy in TCRdb shows in-frame clones only, minus some. This sample carries about 240,000 clones, around 86% of them seen once, and the ten largest clones take 8.2%. Sequences were obtained from peripheral blood. These receptors all come from a woman of 80 years or more with COVID-19, enrolled during active disease. The CDR3 runs from the conserved cysteine through the conserved F or W.

V,J,CDR3
TRBV6-2/TRBV6-3,TRBJ2-2,CASSFGQGRDTGELFF
TRBV5-1,TRBJ2-7,CASSLGQTRHEQYF
TRBV25-1,TRBJ1-3,CASRDSAGNTIYF
TRBV18,TRBJ1-4,CASSPLREGEKLFF
TRBV18,TRBJ1-5,CASSPDRGGNQPQHF
TRBV5-1,TRBJ1-1,CASSDRQGITEAFF
TRBV24-1,TRBJ1-2,CATSDWGDYGYTF
TRBV5-1,TRBJ1-1,CASSLVAGESTEAFF
TRBV5-8,TRBJ1-3,CASSFQGSGNTIYF
TRBV5-8,TRBJ1-1,CASRRRQVRNTEAFF
TRBV4-1,TRBJ1-5,CASSQNRVGQPQHF
TRBV9,TRBJ2-2,CASSVGVAGELFF
TRBV25-1,TRBJ1-1,CASSVRGAGEAFF
TRBV3-1/TRBV3-2,TRBJ2-1,CASSRGLAVYNEQFF
TRBV2,TRBJ1-5,CASSGTANQPQHF
TRBV7-8,TRBJ2-1,CASSVGLAGGNEQFF
TRBV7-9,TRBJ1-5,CASSRSVVSNQPQHF
TRBV7-3,TRBJ2-5,CASSPPGLAGGPWWFGETQYF
TRBV5-4,TRBJ1-2,CASSLGFGGQSNYGYTF
TRBV5-4,TRBJ2-5,CASSTTGSQETQYF
TRBV6-6,TRBJ1-1,CASRRDSEAFF
TRBV15,TRBJ1-4,CATSRDFRREEKLFF
TRBV7-2,TRBJ2-7,CASRGLAGVGEQYF
TRBV18,TRBJ2-7,CASSRTGGSYEQYF